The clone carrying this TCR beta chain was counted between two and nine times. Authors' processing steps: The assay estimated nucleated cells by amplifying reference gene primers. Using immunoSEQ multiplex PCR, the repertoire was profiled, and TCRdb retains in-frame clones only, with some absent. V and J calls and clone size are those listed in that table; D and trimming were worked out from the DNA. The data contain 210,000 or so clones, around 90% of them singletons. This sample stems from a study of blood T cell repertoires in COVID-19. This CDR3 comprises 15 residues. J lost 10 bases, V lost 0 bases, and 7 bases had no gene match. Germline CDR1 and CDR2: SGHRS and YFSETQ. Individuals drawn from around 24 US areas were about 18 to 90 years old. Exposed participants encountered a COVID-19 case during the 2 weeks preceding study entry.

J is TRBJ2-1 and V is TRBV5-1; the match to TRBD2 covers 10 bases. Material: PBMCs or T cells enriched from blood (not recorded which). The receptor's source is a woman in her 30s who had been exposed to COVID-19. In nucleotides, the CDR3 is TGCGCCAGCAGCTTGGAGGGACTAGCGTTAGGGGAGCAGTTCTTC. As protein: CASSLEGLALGEQFF.